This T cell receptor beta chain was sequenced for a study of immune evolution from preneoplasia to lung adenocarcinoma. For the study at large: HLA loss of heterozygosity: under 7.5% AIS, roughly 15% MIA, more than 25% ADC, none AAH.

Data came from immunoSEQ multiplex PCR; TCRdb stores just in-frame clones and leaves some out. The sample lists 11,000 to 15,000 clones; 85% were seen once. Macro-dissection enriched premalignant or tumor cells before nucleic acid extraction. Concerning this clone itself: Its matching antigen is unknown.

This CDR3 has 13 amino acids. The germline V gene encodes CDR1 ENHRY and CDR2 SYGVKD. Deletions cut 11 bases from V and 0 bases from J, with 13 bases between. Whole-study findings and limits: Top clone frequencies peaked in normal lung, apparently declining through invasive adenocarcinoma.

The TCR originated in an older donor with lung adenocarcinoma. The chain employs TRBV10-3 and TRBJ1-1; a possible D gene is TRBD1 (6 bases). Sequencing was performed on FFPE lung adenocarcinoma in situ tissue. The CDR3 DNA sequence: TGTGCCTCAGGACAGTCGTTGAACACTGAAGCTTTCTTT. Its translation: CASGQSLNTEAFF.